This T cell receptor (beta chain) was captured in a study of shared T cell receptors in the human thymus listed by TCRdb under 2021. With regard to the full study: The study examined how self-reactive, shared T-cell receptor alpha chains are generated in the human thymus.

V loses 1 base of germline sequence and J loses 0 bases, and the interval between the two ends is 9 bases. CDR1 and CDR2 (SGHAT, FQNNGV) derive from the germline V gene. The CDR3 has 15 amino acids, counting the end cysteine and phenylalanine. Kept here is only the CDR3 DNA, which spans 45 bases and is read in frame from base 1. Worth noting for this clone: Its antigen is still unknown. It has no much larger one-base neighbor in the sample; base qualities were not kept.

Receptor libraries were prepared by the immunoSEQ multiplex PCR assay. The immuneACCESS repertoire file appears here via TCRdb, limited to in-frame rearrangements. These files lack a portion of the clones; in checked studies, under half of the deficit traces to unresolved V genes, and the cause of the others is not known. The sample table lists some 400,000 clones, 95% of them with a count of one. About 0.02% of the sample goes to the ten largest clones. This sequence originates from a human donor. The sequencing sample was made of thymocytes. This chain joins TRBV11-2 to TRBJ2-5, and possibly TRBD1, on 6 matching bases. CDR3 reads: CASSLGTDHQETQYF. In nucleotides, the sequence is TGTGCCAGCAGCTTAGGGACAGACCACCAAGAGACCCAGTACTTC.